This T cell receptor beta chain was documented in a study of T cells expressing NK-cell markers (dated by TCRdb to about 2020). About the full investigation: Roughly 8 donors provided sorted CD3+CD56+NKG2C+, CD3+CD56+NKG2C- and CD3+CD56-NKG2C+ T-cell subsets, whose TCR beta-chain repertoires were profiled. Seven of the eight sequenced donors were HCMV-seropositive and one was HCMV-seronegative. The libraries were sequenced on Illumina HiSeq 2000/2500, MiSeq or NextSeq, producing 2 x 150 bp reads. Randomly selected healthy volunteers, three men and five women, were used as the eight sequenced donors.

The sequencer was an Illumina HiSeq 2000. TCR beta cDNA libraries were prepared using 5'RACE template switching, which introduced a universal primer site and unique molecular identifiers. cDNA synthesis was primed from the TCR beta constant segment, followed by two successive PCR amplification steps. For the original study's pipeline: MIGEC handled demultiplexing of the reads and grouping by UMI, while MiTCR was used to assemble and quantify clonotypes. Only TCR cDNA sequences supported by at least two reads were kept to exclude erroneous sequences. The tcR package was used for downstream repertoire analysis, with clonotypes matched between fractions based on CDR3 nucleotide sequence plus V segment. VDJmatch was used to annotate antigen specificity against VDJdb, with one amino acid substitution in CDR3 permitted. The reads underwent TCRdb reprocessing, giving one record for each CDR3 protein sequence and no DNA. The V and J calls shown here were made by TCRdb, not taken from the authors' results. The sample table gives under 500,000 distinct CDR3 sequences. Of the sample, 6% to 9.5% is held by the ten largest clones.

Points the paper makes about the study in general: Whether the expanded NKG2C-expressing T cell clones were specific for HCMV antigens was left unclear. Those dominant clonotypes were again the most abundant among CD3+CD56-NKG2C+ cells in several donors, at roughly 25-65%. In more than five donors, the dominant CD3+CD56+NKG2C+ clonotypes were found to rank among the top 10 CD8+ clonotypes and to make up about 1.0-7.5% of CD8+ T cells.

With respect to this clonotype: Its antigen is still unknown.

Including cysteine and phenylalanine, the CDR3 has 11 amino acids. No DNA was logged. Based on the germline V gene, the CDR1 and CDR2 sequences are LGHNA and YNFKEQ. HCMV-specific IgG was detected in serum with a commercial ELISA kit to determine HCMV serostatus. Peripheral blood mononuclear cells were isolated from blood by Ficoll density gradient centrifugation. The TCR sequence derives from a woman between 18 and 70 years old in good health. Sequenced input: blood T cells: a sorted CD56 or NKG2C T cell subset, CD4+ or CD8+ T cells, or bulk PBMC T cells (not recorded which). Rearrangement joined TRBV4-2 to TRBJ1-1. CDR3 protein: CASSQGLEAFF.